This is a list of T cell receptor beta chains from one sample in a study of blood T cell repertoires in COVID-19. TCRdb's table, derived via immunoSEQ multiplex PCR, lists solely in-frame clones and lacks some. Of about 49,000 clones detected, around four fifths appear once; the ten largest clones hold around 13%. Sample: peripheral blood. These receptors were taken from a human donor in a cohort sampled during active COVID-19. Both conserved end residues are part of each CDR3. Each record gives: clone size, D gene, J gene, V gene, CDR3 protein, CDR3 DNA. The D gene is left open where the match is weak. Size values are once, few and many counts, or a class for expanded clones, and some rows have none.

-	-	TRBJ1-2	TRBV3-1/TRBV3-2	CASSQDQAGLNYGYTF	TGTGCCAGCAGCCAAGATCAAGCAGGATTGAACTATGGCTACACCTTC
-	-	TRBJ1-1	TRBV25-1	CASSAQVVNTEAFF	TGTGCCAGCAGTGCCCAGGTAGTGAACACTGAAGCTTTCTTT
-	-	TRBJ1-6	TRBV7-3	CASSLGLQGGNSPLHF	TGTGCCAGCAGCTTAGGGTTGCAGGGTGGTAATTCACCCCTCCACTTT
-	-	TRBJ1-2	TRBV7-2	CASSLDQIGGYTF	TGTGCCAGCAGCTTAGATCAAATCGGTGGCTACACCTTC
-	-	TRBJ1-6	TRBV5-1	CASSLTPGNNSPLHF	TGCGCCAGCAGCTTAACACCGGGGAATAATTCACCCCTCCACTTT
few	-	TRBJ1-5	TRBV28	CASAGARNQPQHF	TGTGCCAGCGCGGGGGCAAGGAATCAGCCCCAGCATTTT
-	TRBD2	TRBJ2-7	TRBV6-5	CASSSTTSGGYVYF	TGTGCCAGCAGTTCAACGACTAGCGGGGGGTATGTGTACTTC
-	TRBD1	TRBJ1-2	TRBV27	CASSSNPGQGARGYTF	TGTGCCAGCAGTTCCAATCCGGGACAGGGGGCGAGAGGCTACACCTTC
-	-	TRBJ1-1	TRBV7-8	CASRPIKTGRTEAFF	TGTGCCAGCAGACCCATTAAAACAGGGAGAACTGAAGCTTTCTTT
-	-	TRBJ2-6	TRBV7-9	CASSSRTEPSGANVLTF	TGTGCCAGCAGCTCCCGGACAGAACCCTCTGGGGCCAACGTCCTGACTTTC